One and the same sample provided the 7 T cell receptor beta chains below, sequenced in a study of PD-1 blockade in classical Hodgkin lymphoma. The time point denotes: cycle 4 day 1 (C4D1), after 5 to 7 weeks of nivolumab. Following autologous stem cell transplantation, relapse occurred in every patient, and exposure to brentuximab vedotin varied. Applied to thawed PBMCs, magnetic negative selection was the method used to isolate CD8+ T cells. The repertoire was sequenced with immunoSEQ multiplex PCR; TCRdb's copy has only in-frame clones and lacks some. The data contain around 6,700 clones, 73% of them singletons. This material consisted of CD8+ T cells from blood, taken before the fourth cycle of nivolumab. These receptors were taken from a human donor with classical Hodgkin lymphoma.

This clone was seen more than once but under ten times. The V call is TRBV4-1, the J call TRBJ2-7; no reliable D call. The CDR3 covers 14 residues. V lost 0 bases and J 3 bases, leaving 9 bases between the germline ends. Looked up from germline, CDR1 is MGHRA and CDR2 is YSYEKL. CDR3 in amino acids: CASSQDRSLYEQYF. CDR3 sequence (DNA): TGCGCCAGCAGCCAAGATCGGTCGCTCTACGAGCAGTACTTC.

This chain uses TRBV18 with TRBJ2-5; tentatively, D is TRBD2 (7 bases). The CDR3 runs to 15 residues. The V end was cut by 6 bases, the J end by 0 bases, with 14 bases between. Germline CDR1 KGHSH, CDR2 LQKENI. Here the CDR3 DNA reads TGTGCCAGCTCTCCAGGGGAGGGGGACCAAGAGACCCAGTACTTC. It codes for CASSPGEGDQETQYF.

The chain is built from TRBV2 and TRBJ1-5; D remains unclear. The CDR3 totals 15 residues. Germline V gene data show CDR1 as SNHLY and CDR2 as FYNNEI. The V end was cut by 0 bases, the J end by 5 bases, with 11 bases between. CDR3 in DNA: TGTGCCAGCAGTGAAGCGCTTGGTCAGCATCAGCCCCAGCATTTT. It encodes CASSEALGQHQPQHF.

The chain combines TRBV28 with TRBJ2-7, with D perhaps matching TRBD1 (5 bases). CDR1 is MDHEN and CDR2 is SYDVKM in the germline V gene. V was clipped by 1 base and J by 7 bases, with 11 bases between them. There are 13 residues in the CDR3. CDR3 nucleotide sequence: TGTGCCAGCAGTTTATCCCAGGGTCTGGAGCAGTACTTC. Its protein is CASSLSQGLEQYF.

This clone is medium-sized. The rearrangement uses TRBV7-2 and TRBJ1-1; a weak D match, TRBD1 (6 bases). V lost 5 bases and J 5 bases, leaving 18 bases between the germline ends. CDR1 and CDR2 (germline): SGHTA, FQGNSA. CDR3 length: 15 residues. CDR3 loop: CASSQVKQGKTEAFF. The CDR3 DNA sequence: TGTGCCAGCAGCCAAGTAAAACAGGGCAAAACTGAAGCTTTCTTT. Full variable domain (missing parts from reference TRBV7-2 and TRBJ1-1): GAGVSQSPSNKVTEKGKDVELRCDPISGHTALYWYRQSLGQGLEFLIYFQGNSAPDKSGLPSDRFSAERTGGSVSTLTIQRTQQEDSAVYLCASSQVKQGKTEAFFGQGTRLTVV.

This chain joins TRBV2 and TRBJ2-1; D perhaps matches TRBD1 (6 bases). Deletions cut 7 bases from V and 6 bases from J, with 10 bases between. This CDR3 is built from 12 residues. Germline V lookup: CDR1 SNHLY, CDR2 FYNNEI. CDR3 protein: CASKQGTNEQFF. The DNA of the CDR3 is TGTGCCAGCAAACAGGGTACCAATGAGCAGTTCTTC.

The table lists this clone with a few counts. This chain connects TRBV2 to TRBJ2-7; D unclear. V lost 6 bases, J lost 5 bases, and 14 bases lay in between. This CDR3 contains 13 residues. Germline lookup yields CDR1 SNHLY and CDR2 FYNNEI. CDR3 bases: TGTGCCAGCAGCGAACTCATGCCCAACGAGCAGTACTTC. Protein product: CASSELMPNEQYF. The complete variable domain, with remaining parts taken from reference TRBV2 and TRBJ2-7, reads EPEVTQTPSHQVTQMGQEVILRCVPISNHLYFYWYRQILGQKVEFLVSFYNNEISEKSEIFDDQFSVERPDGSNFTLKIRSTKLEDSAMYFCASSELMPNEQYFGPGTRLTVT.